The clone carrying this TCR beta chain was counted between two and nine times. Its target is unknown. None of the patients had undergone any treatment ahead of thyroid surgery. This entry belongs to a study of metastatic and nonmetastatic thyroid tumors. About the research overall: Repertoire comparisons spanned blood and tumor or nodule tissue from malignant and benign thyroid patients.

Regarding the study as a whole: Reported TCR beta diversity, measured in blood and tumor, was significantly higher for malignant thyroid tumors than for benign nodules.

In the study's own analysis: The study's classifier, a distant-metastasis tool for papillary thyroid cancer, was built using CDR3 differences across clinicopathological groups. TCRdb reprocessed the PCR reads using MiXCR. TCRdb's processing, not the authors', yielded these V and J calls. The sample carries some 17,000 clones, roughly 25% recorded once. Germline-derived CDR1 and CDR2 are SNHLY and FYNNEI. The CDR3 runs to 13 residues. V gave up 8 bases and J gave up 7 bases, with 15 bases separating them. Sequencing used adjacent normal tissue. J is TRBJ2-1 and V is TRBV2, with D perhaps TRBD1 or TRBD2 (5 bases each). This TCR was recovered from a female donor with papillary thyroid cancer or a benign thyroid nodule (not recorded which). Some clones in this sample may be carry-over from other donors' samples. The DNA of the CDR3 is TGTGCCAGCCTCAGGGACCCTAGGAATGAGCAGTTCTTC. Its protein product is CASLRDPRNEQFF.